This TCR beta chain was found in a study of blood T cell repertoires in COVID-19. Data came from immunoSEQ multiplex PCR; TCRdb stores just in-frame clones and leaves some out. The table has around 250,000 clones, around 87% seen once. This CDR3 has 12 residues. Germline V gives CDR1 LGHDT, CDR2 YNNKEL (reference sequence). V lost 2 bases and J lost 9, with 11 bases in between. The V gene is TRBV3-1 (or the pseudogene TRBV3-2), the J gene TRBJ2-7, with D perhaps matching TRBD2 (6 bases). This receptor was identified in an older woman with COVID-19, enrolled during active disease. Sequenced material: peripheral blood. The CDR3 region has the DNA TGTGCCAGCAGCCAATGGGGGGATGCGCAGTACTTC. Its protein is CASSQWGDAQYF.